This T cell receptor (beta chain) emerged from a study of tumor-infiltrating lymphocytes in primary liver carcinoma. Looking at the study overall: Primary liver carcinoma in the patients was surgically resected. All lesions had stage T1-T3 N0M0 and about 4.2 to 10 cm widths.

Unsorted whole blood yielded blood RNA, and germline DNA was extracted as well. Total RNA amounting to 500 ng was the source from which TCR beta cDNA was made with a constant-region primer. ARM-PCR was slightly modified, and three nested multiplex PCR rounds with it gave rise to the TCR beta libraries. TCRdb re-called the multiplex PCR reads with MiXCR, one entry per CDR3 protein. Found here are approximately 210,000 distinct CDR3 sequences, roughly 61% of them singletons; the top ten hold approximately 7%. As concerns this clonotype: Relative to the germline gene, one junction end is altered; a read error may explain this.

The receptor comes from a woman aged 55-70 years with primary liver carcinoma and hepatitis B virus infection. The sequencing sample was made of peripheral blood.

The DNA of the CDR3 is TGTACCAGCAGCTTAGTAGGACTTGAGTACGAGCGGTACTTC. This translates into CTSSLVGLEYERYF. The rearrangement uses TRBV11-2 and TRBJ2-7; D may be TRBD2 (5 bases). This CDR3 contains 14 residues. The germline CDR1 and CDR2 sequences are SGHAT and FQNNGV.